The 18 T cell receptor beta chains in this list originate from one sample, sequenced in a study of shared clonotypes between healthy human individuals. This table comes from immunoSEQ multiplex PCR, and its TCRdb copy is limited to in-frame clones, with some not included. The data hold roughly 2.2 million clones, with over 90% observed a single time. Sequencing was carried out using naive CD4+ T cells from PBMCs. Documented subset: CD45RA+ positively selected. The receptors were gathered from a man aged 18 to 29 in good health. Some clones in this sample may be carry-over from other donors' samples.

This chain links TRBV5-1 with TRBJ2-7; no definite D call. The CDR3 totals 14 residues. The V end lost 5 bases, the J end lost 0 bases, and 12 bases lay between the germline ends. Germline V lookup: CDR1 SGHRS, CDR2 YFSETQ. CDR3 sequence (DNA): TGCGCCAGCAGGAGGACCGCGAGCTCCTACGAGCAGTACTTC. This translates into CASRRTASSYEQYF. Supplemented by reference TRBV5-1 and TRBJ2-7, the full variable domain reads KAGVTQTPRYLIKTRGQQVTLSCSPISGHRSVSWYQQTPGQGLQFLFEYFSETQRNKGNFPGRFSGRQFSNSRSEMNVSTLELGDSALYLCASRRTASSYEQYFGPGTRLTVT.

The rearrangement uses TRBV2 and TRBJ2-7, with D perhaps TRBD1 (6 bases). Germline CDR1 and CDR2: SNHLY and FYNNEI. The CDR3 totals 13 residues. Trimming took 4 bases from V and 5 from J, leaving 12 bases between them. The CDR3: CASSVDSPHEQYF. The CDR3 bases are TGTGCCAGCAGTGTGGACAGCCCTCACGAGCAGTACTTC. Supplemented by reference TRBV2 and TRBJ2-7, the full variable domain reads EPEVTQTPSHQVTQMGQEVILRCVPISNHLYFYWYRQILGQKVEFLVSFYNNEISEKSEIFDDQFSVERPDGSNFTLKIRSTKLEDSAMYFCASSVDSPHEQYFGPGTRLTVT.

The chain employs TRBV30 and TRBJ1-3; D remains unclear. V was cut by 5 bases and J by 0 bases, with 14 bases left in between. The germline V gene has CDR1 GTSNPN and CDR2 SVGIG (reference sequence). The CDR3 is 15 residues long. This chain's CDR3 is CAWGGLGSSGNTIYF. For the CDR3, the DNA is TGTGCCTGGGGCGGACTGGGAAGCTCTGGAAACACCATATATTTT.

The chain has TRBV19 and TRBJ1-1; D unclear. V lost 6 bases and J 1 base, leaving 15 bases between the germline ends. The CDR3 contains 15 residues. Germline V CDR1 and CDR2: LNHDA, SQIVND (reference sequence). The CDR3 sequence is CASRPPGWANTEAFF. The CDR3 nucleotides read TGTGCCAGTAGACCCCCGGGGTGGGCGAACACTGAAGCTTTCTTT.

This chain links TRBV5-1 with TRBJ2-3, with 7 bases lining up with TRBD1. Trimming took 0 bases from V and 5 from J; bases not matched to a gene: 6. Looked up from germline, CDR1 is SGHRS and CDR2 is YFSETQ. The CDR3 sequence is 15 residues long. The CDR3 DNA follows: TGCGCCAGCAGCTTGGATGTTCCAGGGGGAGATACGCAGTATTTT. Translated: CASSLDVPGGDTQYF. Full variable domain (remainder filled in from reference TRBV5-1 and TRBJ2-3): KAGVTQTPRYLIKTRGQQVTLSCSPISGHRSVSWYQQTPGQGLQFLFEYFSETQRNKGNFPGRFSGRQFSNSRSEMNVSTLELGDSALYLCASSLDVPGGDTQYFGPGTRLTVL.

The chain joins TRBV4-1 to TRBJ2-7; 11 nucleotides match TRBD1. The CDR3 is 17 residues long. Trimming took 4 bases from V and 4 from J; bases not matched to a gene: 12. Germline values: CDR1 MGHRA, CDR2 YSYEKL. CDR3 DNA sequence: TGCGCCAGCAGCCGAATGGGACAGGGGGAGTTTCGATACGAGCAGTACTTC. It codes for CASSRMGQGEFRYEQYF.

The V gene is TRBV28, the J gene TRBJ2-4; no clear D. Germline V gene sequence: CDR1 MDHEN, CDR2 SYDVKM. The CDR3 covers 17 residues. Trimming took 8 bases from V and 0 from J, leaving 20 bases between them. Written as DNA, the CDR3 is TGTGCCAGCTCCTCCCCGCCCCTATCCGTAGCCAAAAACATTCAGTACTTC. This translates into CASSSPPLSVAKNIQYF.

The CDR3 DNA reads TGTGCCAGCAGAGGGGGGATGAACTATGGCTACACCTTC. As protein: CASRGGMNYGYTF. The chain employs TRBV6-6 and TRBJ1-2; tentative D call: TRBD1 (6 bases). Per the germline V gene, CDR1 is MNHNY and CDR2 is SVGAGI (reference sequence). V shed 6 bases and J shed 2 bases, with 10 bases lying between them. CDR3 size: 13 residues.

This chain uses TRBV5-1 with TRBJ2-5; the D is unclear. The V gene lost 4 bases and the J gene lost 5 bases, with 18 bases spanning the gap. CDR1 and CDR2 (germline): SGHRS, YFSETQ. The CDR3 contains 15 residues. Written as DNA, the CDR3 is TGCGCCAGCAGCACCCCCATCACGGGTGGGGAGACCCAGTACTTC. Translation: CASSTPITGGETQYF.

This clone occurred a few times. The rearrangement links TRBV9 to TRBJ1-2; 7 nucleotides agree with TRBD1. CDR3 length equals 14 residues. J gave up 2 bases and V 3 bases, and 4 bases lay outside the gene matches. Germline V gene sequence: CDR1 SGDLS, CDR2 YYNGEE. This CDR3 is CASSAETGNYGYTF. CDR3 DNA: TGTGCCAGCAGCGCAGAGACAGGGAACTATGGCTACACCTTC.

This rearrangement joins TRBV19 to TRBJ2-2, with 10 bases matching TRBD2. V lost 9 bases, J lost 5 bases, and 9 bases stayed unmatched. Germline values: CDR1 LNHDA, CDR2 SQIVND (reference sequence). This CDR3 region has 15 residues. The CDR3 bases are TGTGCCAGCCGGAAGCGGGAGGGCCTTACCGGGGAGCTGTTTTTT. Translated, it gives CASRKREGLTGELFF.

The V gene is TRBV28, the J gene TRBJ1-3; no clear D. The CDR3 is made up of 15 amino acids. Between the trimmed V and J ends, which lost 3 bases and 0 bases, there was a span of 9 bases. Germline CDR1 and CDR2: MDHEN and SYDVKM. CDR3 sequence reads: CASSFLRNSGNTIYF. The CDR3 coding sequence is TGTGCCAGCAGTTTTCTCAGGAACTCTGGAAACACCATATATTTT.

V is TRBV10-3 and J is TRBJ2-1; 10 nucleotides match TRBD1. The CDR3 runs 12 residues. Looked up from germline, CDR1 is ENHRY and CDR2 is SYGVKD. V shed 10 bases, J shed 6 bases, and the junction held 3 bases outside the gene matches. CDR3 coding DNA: TGTGCCACTGGACAGGGGGTCAATGAGCAGTTCTTC. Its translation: CATGQGVNEQFF.

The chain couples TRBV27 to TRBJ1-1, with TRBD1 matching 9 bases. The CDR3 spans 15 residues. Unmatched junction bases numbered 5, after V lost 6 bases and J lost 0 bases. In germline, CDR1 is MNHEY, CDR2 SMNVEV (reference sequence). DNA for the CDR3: TGTGCCAGCAGGATAGACAGGGGGATGAACACTGAAGCTTTCTTT. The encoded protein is CASRIDRGMNTEAFF.

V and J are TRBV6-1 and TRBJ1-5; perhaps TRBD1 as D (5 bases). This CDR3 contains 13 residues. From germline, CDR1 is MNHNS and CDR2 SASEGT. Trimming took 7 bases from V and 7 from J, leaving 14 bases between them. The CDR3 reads CASTRGIGQPQHF. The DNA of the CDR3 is TGTGCCAGCACTCGGGGGATCGGGCAGCCCCAGCATTTT.

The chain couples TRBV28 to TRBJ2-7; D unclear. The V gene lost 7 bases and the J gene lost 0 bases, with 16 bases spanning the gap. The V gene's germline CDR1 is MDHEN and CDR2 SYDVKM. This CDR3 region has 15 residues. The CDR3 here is CASTPAGANSYEQYF. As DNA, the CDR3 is TGTGCCAGCACCCCGGCCGGAGCGAACTCCTACGAGCAGTACTTC.

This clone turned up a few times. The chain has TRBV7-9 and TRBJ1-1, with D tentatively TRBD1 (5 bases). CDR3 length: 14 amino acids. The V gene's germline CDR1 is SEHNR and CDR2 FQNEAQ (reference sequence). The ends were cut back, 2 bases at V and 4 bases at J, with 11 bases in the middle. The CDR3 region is CASSLLLGGTEAFF. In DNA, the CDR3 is TGTGCCAGCAGCTTATTGCTGGGGGGCACTGAAGCTTTCTTT.

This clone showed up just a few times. CDR3 in DNA: TGCAGCGTGGCGTGGGGCATGAACACTGAAGCTTTCTTT. Residues: CSVAWGMNTEAFF. The chain combines TRBV29-1 with TRBJ1-1, with D perhaps matching TRBD1 (5 bases). V gave up 6 bases and J gave up 0 bases, with 11 bases separating them. Germline CDR1 reads SQVTM; CDR2 reads ANQGSEA. CDR3 size: 13 residues.